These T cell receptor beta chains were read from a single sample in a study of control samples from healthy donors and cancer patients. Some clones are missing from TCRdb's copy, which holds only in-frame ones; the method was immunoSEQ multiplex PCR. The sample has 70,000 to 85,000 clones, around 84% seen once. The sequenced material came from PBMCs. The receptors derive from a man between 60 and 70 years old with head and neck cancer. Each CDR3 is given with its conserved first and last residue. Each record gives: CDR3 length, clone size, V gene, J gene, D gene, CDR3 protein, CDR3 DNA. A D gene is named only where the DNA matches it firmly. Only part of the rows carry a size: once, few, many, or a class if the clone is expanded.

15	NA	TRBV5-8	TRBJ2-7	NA	CASSLAGFISYEQYF	TGTGCCAGCAGCTTGGCAGGGTTCATCTCCTACGAGCAGTACTTC
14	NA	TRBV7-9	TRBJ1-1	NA	CASSLGVMNTEAFF	TGTGCCAGCAGCCTGGGCGTCATGAACACTGAAGCTTTCTTT
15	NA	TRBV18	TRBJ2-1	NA	CASSPPGLANNEQFF	TGTGCCAGCTCACCACCGGGGCTGGCGAACAATGAGCAGTTCTTC
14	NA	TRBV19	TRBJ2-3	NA	CASSRGGSTDTQYF	TGTGCCAGTAGTCGGGGAGGTAGCACAGATACGCAGTATTTT
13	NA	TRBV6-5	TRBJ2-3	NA	CASSQAGTDTQYF	TGTGCCAGCAGTCAGGCGGGCACAGATACGCAGTATTTT
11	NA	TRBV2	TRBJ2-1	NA	CAGAGYNEQFF	TGTGCCGGGGCGGGATACAATGAGCAGTTCTTC
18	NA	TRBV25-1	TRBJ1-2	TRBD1	CASSEPTGAMGVRYGYTF	TGTGCCAGCAGTGAACCAACAGGGGCCATGGGGGTTCGCTATGGCTACACCTTC
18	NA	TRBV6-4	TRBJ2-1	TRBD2	CASSGVGTSGRSHNEQFF	TGTGCCAGCAGTGGTGTTGGGACTAGCGGGAGGAGCCACAATGAGCAGTTCTTC
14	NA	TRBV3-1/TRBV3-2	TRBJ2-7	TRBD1	CASSGTESSYEQYF	TGTGCCAGCAGTGGGACAGAGAGCTCCTACGAGCAGTACTTC
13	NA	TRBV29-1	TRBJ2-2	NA	CSVSEGNTGELFF	TGCAGCGTATCTGAGGGGAACACCGGGGAGCTGTTTTTT
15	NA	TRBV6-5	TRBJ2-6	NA	CASTGLGAGANVLTF	TGTGCCAGCACGGGATTGGGGGCTGGGGCCAACGTCCTGACTTTC
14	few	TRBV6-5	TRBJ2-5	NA	CASSFGQRQETQYF	TGTGCCAGCAGTTTCGGCCAACGACAAGAGACCCAGTACTTC
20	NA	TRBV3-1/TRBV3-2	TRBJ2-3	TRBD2	CASSQEMAGGLIPGTDTQYF	TGTGCCAGCAGCCAAGAAATGGCGGGAGGGTTAATTCCCGGCACAGATACGCAGTATTTT
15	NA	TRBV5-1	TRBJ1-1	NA	CASSLALRMNTEAFF	TGCGCCAGCAGCTTGGCCTTGCGGATGAACACTGAAGCTTTCTTT
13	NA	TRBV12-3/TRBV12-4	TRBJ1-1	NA	CASSFYAGTEAFF	TGTGCCAGCAGTTTTTATGCCGGCACTGAAGCTTTCTTT
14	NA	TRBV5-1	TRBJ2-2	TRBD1	CASSSQGTTGELFF	TGCGCCAGCAGCTCACAGGGGACCACCGGGGAGCTGTTTTTT
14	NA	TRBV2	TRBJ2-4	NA	CASSETGTGNIQYF	TGTGCCAGCAGTGAGACCGGGACGGGGAACATTCAGTACTTC
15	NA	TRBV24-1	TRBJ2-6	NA	CATSDPRSGANVLTF	TGTGCCACCAGTGACCCTCGGTCTGGGGCCAACGTCCTGACTTTC
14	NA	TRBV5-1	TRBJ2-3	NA	CASTSRRDLDTQYF	TGCGCCAGCACCTCGCGCCGAGATTTAGATACGCAGTATTTT
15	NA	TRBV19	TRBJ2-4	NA	CASSTSTGSWNIQYF	TGTGCCAGTAGTACAAGTACGGGAAGTTGGAACATTCAGTACTTC
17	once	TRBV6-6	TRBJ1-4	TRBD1	CASSPPSSGGQGGKLFF	TGTGCCAGCAGTCCCCCCTCCAGTGGTGGACAGGGAGGGAAACTGTTTTTT
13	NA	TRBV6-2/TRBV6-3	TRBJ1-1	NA	CASSRRENTEAFF	TGTGCCAGCAGTCGAAGGGAGAACACTGAAGCTTTCTTT
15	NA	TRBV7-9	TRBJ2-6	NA	CASRPAASGANVLTF	TGTGCCAGCAGGCCCGCTGCTTCTGGGGCCAACGTCCTGACTTTC
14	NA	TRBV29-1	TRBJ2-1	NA	CSVIPRVGYNEQFF	TGCAGCGTTATTCCTCGGGTGGGTTACAATGAGCAGTTCTTC
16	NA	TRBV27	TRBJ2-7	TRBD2	CASSFGLAGNSYEQYF	TGTGCCAGCAGTTTTGGACTAGCGGGGAACTCCTACGAGCAGTACTTC
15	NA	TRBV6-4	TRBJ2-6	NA	CASSDGTSGANVLTF	TGTGCCAGCAGTGACGGCACCTCTGGGGCCAACGTCCTGACTTTC
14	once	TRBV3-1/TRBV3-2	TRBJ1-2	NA	CASSQGWAGAGYTF	TGTGCCAGCAGCCAAGGTTGGGCAGGTGCAGGCTACACCTTC
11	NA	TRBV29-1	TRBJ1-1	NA	CSVVGNTEAFF	TGCAGCGTTGTTGGGAACACTGAAGCTTTCTTT
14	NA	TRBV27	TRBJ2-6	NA	CASSDRSGANVLTF	TGTGCCAGCAGTGACCGGTCTGGGGCCAACGTCCTGACTTTC
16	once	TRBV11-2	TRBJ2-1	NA	CASSLDLRGGYNEQFF	TGTGCCAGCAGCTTAGATCTGAGGGGCGGCTACAATGAGCAGTTCTTC
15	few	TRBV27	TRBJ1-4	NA	CASSPRRYRVGKLFF	TGTGCCAGCAGTCCCAGGCGGTATAGGGTTGGGAAACTGTTTTTT